This T cell receptor beta chain was recorded in a study of PD-L1 blockade in urothelial cancer. Study summary: From 0 to 3 prior chemotherapy regimens had been given to the patients.

The sample's time point: pretreatment peripheral blood. Per germline, CDR1 MNHEY and CDR2 SMNVEV (reference sequence). J was trimmed by 2 bases and V by 2 bases; bases with no gene match: 5. The CDR3 consists of 15 residues. Produced via immunoSEQ multiplex PCR; TCRdb's table is partial and in-frame only. The sample has around 40,000 clones, roughly nine tenths seen once. This TCR came from a woman aged 60 to 75 with urothelial cancer. This material consisted of PBMCs, taken around atezolizumab (anti-PD-L1) treatment. The genes are TRBV27 and TRBJ1-1, with 7 positions matching TRBD1. The CDR3 is CASSLKRTGNTEAFF. DNA of the CDR3: TGTGCCAGCAGTTTAAAGAGGACAGGTAACACTGAAGCTTTCTTT.